Reported below is one T cell receptor beta chain. CDR1 and CDR2 from the germline V gene are GTSNPN and SVGIG (reference sequence). CDR3 size: 13 residues. J lost 8 bases, V lost 2 bases, and 8 bases had no gene match. The sample originates from a study of CD8+ T cells in alopecia areata. On the study more broadly: Severity among treated patients was scored by the percentage of scalp area affected.

The sequencing template was cDNA reverse transcribed from extracted RNA. TCRdb's table, derived via immunoSEQ multiplex PCR, lists solely in-frame clones and lacks some. This sample has about 210,000 clones, with around two fifths found just once. Treatment meaning: oral pan-JAK inhibitor, 5-10 mg twice daily. The authors sorted CD4+ and CD8+ T cells from PBMCs. This sequence joins TRBV30 and TRBJ1-2; 7 bases map to TRBD1. Sequences were derived from CD4+ T cells sorted from blood, sampled at roughly week 36, from a patient treated with tofacitinib. The receptor was isolated from a human donor with alopecia areata. In nucleotides, the CDR3 is TGTGCCTGGAGTCCCGGGGACAGAGCGGGCTACACCTTC. Translating gives CAWSPGDRAGYTF.